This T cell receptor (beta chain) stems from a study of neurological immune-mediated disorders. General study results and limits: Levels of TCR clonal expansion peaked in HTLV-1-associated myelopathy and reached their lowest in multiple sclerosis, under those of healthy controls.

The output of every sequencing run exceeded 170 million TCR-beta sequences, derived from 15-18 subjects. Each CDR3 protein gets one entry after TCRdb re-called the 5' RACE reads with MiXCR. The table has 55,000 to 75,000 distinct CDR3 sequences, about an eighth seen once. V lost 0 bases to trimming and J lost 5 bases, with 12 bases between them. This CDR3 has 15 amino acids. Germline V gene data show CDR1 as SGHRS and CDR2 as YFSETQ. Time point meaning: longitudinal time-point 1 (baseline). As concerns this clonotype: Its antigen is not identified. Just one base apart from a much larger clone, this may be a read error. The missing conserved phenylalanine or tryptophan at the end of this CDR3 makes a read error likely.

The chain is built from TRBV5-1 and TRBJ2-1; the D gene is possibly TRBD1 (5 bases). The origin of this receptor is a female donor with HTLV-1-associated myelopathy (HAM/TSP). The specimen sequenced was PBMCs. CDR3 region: CASSLGTGGHNEQFL. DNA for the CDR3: TGCGCCAGCAGCTTGGGTACAGGCGGACACAATGAGCAGTTCCTC.